These 3 T cell receptor beta chains share one sample of origin, sequenced in a study of cytomegalovirus exposure and HLA in healthy donors. It was with 60 Vbeta and 13 Jbeta primers that the PCR ran. Sequencing used immunoSEQ multiplex PCR; TCRdb keeps in-frame clones, though not all of them. Among 100,000 to 150,000 clones listed, roughly 79% were seen once. Source material: PBMCs. The receptors were gathered from a boy younger than 10 in good health and CMV-seronegative.

The chain has TRBV19 and TRBJ1-4; TRBD1 matches 7 bases. V shed 6 bases and J 8 bases; nucleotides not matched to a gene: 15. The CDR3 has 16 amino acids. Germline CDR1 reads LNHDA; CDR2 reads SQIVND (reference sequence). The DNA for the CDR3 is TGTGCCAGTAGACCGGATCAGACAGGGATAGGGGAAAAACTGTTTTTT. It yields the protein CASRPDQTGIGEKLFF. The whole variable domain, remainder taken from reference TRBV19 and TRBJ1-4, is DGGITQSPKYLFRKEGQNVTLSCEQNLNHDAMYWYRQDPGQGLRLIYYSQIVNDFQKGDIAEGYSVSREKKESFPLTVTSAQKNPTAFYLCASRPDQTGIGEKLFFGSGTQLSVL.

For this clone: Other DNA sequences from this sample encode an identical CDR3 as well. The V call is TRBV19, the J call TRBJ1-2; D is undetermined. The V gene's germline CDR1 is LNHDA and CDR2 SQIVND (reference sequence). Deletions cut 5 bases from V and 6 bases from J, with 16 bases between. The CDR3 is 14 residues long. The CDR3 sequence is CASSVRSVWDGYTF. For the CDR3, the DNA is TGTGCCAGTAGTGTGAGGTCAGTGTGGGATGGCTACACCTTC.

V is TRBV6-5 and J is TRBJ1-1; D may be TRBD1 (5 bases). The CDR3 totals 16 residues. Trimming took off 3 bases at V and 2 bases at J, with 16 bases between the two ends. Germline CDR1 MNHEY, CDR2 SVGAGI. The DNA for the CDR3 is TGTGCCAGCAGTTATGACTTGGGGGGAATTAACACTGAAGCTTTCTTT. This gives the protein CASSYDLGGINTEAFF.